Sequencing of this T cell receptor beta chain was carried out in a study of beta chain features in type 1 diabetes. TCRB transcripts that were expressed got sequenced, as all of the isolated RNA had been reverse transcribed. TCRdb keeps only in-frame clones here, not all; method: immunoSEQ multiplex PCR. The table lists 200,000 to 300,000 clones, 68% of them singletons. Sequenced: naive CD4+ T cells from blood. The sequence was obtained from a man younger than 40 in good health.

The CDR3 DNA reads as TGCAGCGTCTCGGACGGAATTGGAAACACCATATATTTT. It specifies CSVSDGIGNTIYF. V gene TRBV29-1 combines with J gene TRBJ1-3, with no clear D. The V and J ends lost 6 bases and 3 bases respectively, with 12 bases between them. The CDR3 contains 13 residues. Germline V gene lookup returns CDR1 SQVTM and CDR2 ANQGSEA.